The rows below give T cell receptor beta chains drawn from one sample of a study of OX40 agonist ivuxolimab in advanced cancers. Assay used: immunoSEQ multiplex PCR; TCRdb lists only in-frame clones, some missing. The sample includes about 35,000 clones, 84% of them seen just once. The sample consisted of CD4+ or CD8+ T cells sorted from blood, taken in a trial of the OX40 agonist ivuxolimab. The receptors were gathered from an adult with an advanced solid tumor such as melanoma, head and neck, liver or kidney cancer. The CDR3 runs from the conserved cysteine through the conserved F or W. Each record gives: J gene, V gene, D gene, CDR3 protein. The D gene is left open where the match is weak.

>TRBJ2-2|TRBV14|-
CASSQGNFPTGELFF
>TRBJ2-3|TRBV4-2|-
CASSPPIAAVSTDTQYF
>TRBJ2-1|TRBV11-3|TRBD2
CASSWSGTSAFNEQFF
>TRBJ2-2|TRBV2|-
CASSDWGANTGELFF
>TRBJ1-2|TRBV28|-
CASSFSNEGSYGYTF
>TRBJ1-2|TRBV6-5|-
CASRGGGRGGYTF
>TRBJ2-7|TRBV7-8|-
CASSVGQPYEQYF
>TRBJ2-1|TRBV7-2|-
CASSLDTGTSYNEQFF
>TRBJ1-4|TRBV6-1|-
CASSTQGSNEKLFF
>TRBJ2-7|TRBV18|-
CASSPRRGDYEQYF
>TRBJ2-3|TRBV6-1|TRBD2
CASSPGLAGGDTQYF
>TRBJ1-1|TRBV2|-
CASSELGTEAFF
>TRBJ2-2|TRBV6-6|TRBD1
CASSPGQGFGGELFF
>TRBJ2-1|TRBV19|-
CASSMRGNEQFF
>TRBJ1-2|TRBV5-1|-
CASSFDRSMDGYTF
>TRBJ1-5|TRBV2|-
CASSAIGRSNQPQHF
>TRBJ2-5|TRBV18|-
CASSTDQGETQYF
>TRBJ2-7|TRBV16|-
CASSQSIYRRYYEQYF
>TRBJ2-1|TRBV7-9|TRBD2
CASSPRTSGRGGSYNEQFF
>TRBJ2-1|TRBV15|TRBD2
CATSRDRSGGNNEQFF
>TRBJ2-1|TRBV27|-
CASSLRWTYNEQFF
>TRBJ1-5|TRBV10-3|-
CAISESLTGSNQPQHF
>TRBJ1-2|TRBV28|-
CASRKSGGGYTF
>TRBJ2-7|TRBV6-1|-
CASRVGPSRSYEQYF
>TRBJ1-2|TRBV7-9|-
CASSLRSGSAQGYGYTF
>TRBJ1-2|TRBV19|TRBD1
CASSRGQNYGYTF
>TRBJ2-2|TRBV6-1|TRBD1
CASNIGQGNTGELFF
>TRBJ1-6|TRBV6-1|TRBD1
CASSEMSGQGNSPLHF
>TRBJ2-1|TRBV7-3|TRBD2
CASSFQGGSSGRSNEQFF
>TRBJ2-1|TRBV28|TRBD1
CASSRTGLYNEQFF
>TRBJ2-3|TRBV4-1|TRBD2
CASSLEGRGDTQYF
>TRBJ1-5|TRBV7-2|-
CASSLRWGPSNQPQHF
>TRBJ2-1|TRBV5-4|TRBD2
CASSSKSGGFNEQFF
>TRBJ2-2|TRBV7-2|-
CASSSTRDTGELFF
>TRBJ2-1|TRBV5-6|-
CASSASSSSYNEQFF
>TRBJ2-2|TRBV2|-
CASSDANTGELFF
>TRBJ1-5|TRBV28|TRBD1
CASSQTGANQPQHF
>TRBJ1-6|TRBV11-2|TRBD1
CASSRGQGLSSPLHF
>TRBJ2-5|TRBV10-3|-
CAISVTPVQETQYF
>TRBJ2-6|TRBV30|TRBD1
CAYSDRAGANVLTF
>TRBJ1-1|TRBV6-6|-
CASSYSGGFTEAFF
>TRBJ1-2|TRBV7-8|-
CASSLGGPNYGYTF